The 2 T cell receptor beta chains below all came from one sample that was sequenced in a study of long-term antiretroviral therapy in people with HIV. Researchers report immunoSEQ v3.0 was run at survey level. The method was immunoSEQ multiplex PCR; TCRdb's version includes in-frame clones alone and lacks a portion of them. The sample includes tens of thousands of clones, roughly 84% of them seen just once. This specimen was unsorted PBMCs, taken about 5 years after starting antiretroviral therapy. The receptor set was obtained from a man between 40 and 49 years old with HIV.

V usage is TRBV18 and J usage is TRBJ2-2, with 8 bases fitting TRBD1. CDR3 length: 18 amino acids. V was pared by 1 base and J by 7 bases, with 14 bases of the junction left unmatched. Germline CDR1 is KGHSH and CDR2 is LQKENI. This CDR3 is CASSPQMAAGGDGGELFF. DNA of the CDR3: TGTGCCAGCTCACCACAAATGGCGGCAGGGGGCGATGGCGGGGAGCTGTTTTTT.

This clone was counted a single time. This chain uses TRBV29-1 with TRBJ1-4, with no clear D. This CDR3 comprises 15 residues. Trimming stripped 0 bases from V and 6 bases from J, with 14 bases between. From germline, CDR1 is SQVTM and CDR2 ANQGSEA. CDR3 in amino acids: CSVEEGMGRDEKLFF. DNA of the CDR3: TGCAGCGTTGAAGAGGGTATGGGGAGGGATGAAAAACTGTTTTTT.